The 20 T cell receptor beta chains below were found in one sample sequenced in a study of blood T cell repertoires in COVID-19. Sequenced by immunoSEQ multiplex PCR; TCRdb stores in-frame clones only, minus some. Of 300,000 to 400,000 clones in the sample, 80% to 90% were seen once. Material for sequencing was peripheral blood. The receptors shown here come from a woman aged 45-65 years with COVID-19, enrolled during active disease.

The genes are TRBV6-5 and TRBJ2-1; 14 nucleotides match TRBD2. In germline, CDR1 is MNHEY, CDR2 SVGAGI. The CDR3 sequence is 14 residues long. Trimming at V came to 7 bases and at J to 9 bases, leaving 5 bases not matched to a gene. CDR3 residues: CASTGLAGVGEQFF. The CDR3 DNA follows: TGTGCCAGCACGGGACTAGCGGGAGTGGGTGAGCAGTTCTTC.

J is TRBJ1-1 and V is TRBV5-1; D is perhaps TRBD1 (5 bases). Per germline, CDR1 SGHRS and CDR2 YFSETQ. This CDR3 has 15 residues. The V end lost 0 bases, the J end lost 4 bases, and 13 bases lay between the germline ends. The CDR3: CASSLGLIRATEAFF. The DNA for the CDR3 is TGCGCCAGCAGCTTGGGTCTGATCAGGGCCACTGAAGCTTTCTTT. The full variable domain, with the rest looked up from reference TRBV5-1 and TRBJ1-1, is KAGVTQTPRYLIKTRGQQVTLSCSPISGHRSVSWYQQTPGQGLQFLFEYFSETQRNKGNFPGRFSGRQFSNSRSEMNVSTLELGDSALYLCASSLGLIRATEAFFGQGTRLTVV.

The chain uses TRBV18 and TRBJ2-5; 7 positions agree with TRBD1. Germline values: CDR1 KGHSH, CDR2 LQKENI. V shed 4 bases and J 1 base; nucleotides not matched to a gene: 3. The CDR3 has 14 amino acids. CDR3 sequence: CASSLRQGQETQYF. CDR3 coding DNA: TGTGCCAGCTCACTAAGACAGGGCCAAGAGACCCAGTACTTC.

The CDR3 is CASGGSSYEQYF. The CDR3 nucleotides read TGTGCCAGCGGGGGCTCCTCCTACGAGCAGTACTTC. This chain uses TRBV3-1 (or the pseudogene TRBV3-2) with TRBJ2-7; weak D call: TRBD1 (6 bases). The CDR3 runs to 12 residues. V shed 8 bases and J shed 0 bases, with 8 bases lying between them. CDR1 is LGHDT and CDR2 is YNNKEL in the germline V gene (reference sequence).

The J gene is TRBJ2-3, the V gene TRBV5-1, with no clear D. Between the trimmed V and J ends, which lost 0 bases and 2 bases, there was a span of 13 bases. The CDR3 is made up of 16 amino acids. Germline CDR1 is SGHRS and CDR2 is YFSETQ. In DNA form, the CDR3 reads TGCGCCAGCAGCTTGGTAGGTAGTGAGGTCACAGATACGCAGTATTTT. Translated: CASSLVGSEVTDTQYF. Full variable domain (missing parts from reference TRBV5-1 and TRBJ2-3): KAGVTQTPRYLIKTRGQQVTLSCSPISGHRSVSWYQQTPGQGLQFLFEYFSETQRNKGNFPGRFSGRQFSNSRSEMNVSTLELGDSALYLCASSLVGSEVTDTQYFGPGTRLTVL.

This chain joins TRBV9 and TRBJ2-3; no clear D gene. This CDR3 comprises 12 residues. Per germline, CDR1 SGDLS and CDR2 YYNGEE. V was pared by 0 bases and J by 5 bases, with 4 bases between. CDR3 protein: CASSVGQDTQYF. The CDR3 DNA is TGTGCCAGCAGCGTAGGTCAAGATACGCAGTATTTT. Using reference TRBV9 and TRBJ2-3 for the parts outside the CDR3, the full variable domain is DSGVTQTPKHLITATGQRVTLRCSPRSGDLSVYWYQQSLDQGLQFLIQYYNGEERAKGNILERFSAQQFPDLHSELNLSSLELGDSALYFCASSVGQDTQYFGPGTRLTVL.

V gene TRBV3-1 (or the pseudogene TRBV3-2) combines with J gene TRBJ2-3, with 8 positions matching TRBD2. Germline V gene lookup returns CDR1 LGHDT and CDR2 YNNKEL (reference sequence). The V and J ends lost 2 bases and 7 bases, in that order; junction bases with no gene match: 17. CDR3 length equals 18 residues. CDR3 nucleotide sequence: TGTGCCAGCAGCCAAAGAAAAGTTGCGGGAGGTCCCACCCATACGCAGTATTTT. It codes for CASSQRKVAGGPTHTQYF.

The rearrangement uses TRBV11-3 and TRBJ2-1; 7 nucleotides align to TRBD2. CDR3 length: 18 amino acids. Germline CDR1 SGHNT, CDR2 YENEEA. The trim removed 2 bases at V and 5 bases at J, leaving 15 bases unmatched. The CDR3 DNA follows: TGTGCCAGCAGCTTATCTAGGACTAGGATGCTCGAAGACAATGAGCAGTTCTTC. This sequence encodes CASSLSRTRMLEDNEQFF.

V is TRBV9 and J is TRBJ1-3; weak D call: TRBD1 (5 bases). Trimming took off 0 bases at V and 0 bases at J, with 19 bases between the two ends. The CDR3 is 19 amino acids. The germline V gene has CDR1 SGDLS and CDR2 YYNGEE. The chain's CDR3 is CASSVVAGSTAYSGNTIYF. CDR3 bases: TGTGCCAGCAGCGTAGTGGCAGGGTCGACCGCCTACTCTGGAAACACCATATATTTT.

The chain uses TRBV25-1 and TRBJ1-1; D is undetermined. The germline gives CDR1 MGHDK, CDR2 SYGVNS. Deletions cut 4 bases from V and 2 bases from J, with 14 bases between. The CDR3 runs to 15 residues. CDR3 DNA sequence: TGTGCCAGCAGTGGGGTGACGGGGATTAACACTGAAGCTTTCTTT. Its translation: CASSGVTGINTEAFF.

V usage is TRBV15 and J usage is TRBJ2-2; TRBD2 aligns across 8 bases. J was trimmed by 6 bases and V by 5 bases; bases with no gene match: 5. The CDR3 runs to 14 residues. The germline V gene encodes CDR1 LNHNV and CDR2 YYDKDF (reference sequence). The CDR3 DNA is TGTGCCACCAGCCCCCGGACTAGCCCCGGGGAGCTGTTTTTT. As protein: CATSPRTSPGELFF. The variable domain in full, with the rest retrieved from reference TRBV15 and TRBJ2-2, is DAMVIQNPRYQVTQFGKPVTLSCSQTLNHNVMYWYQQKSSQAPKLLFHYYDKDFNNEADTPDNFQSRRPNTSFCFLDIRSPGLGDTAMYLCATSPRTSPGELFFGEGSRLTVL.

The chain joins TRBV11-2 to TRBJ2-3; 9 bases align to TRBD2. The germline V gene encodes CDR1 SGHAT and CDR2 FQNNGV. V shed 5 bases, J shed 2 bases, and the junction held 8 bases outside the gene matches. The CDR3 is 16 residues long. For the CDR3, the DNA is TGTGCCAGCAGCCCAACTAGCGGGTCGCTCACAGATACGCAGTATTTT. Protein product: CASSPTSGSLTDTQYF.

The CDR3 is CASRVDRNSYNEQFF. The CDR3 DNA reads TGTGCCAGCAGAGTCGACAGGAACTCCTACAATGAGCAGTTCTTC. The V gene is TRBV5-4, the J gene TRBJ2-1, with D maybe TRBD1 (6 bases). Trimming shortened V by 5 bases and J by 0 bases, and 12 bases separated the two germline ends. The germline V gene encodes CDR1 SGHNT and CDR2 YYREEE (reference sequence). The CDR3 has 15 residues.

The chain has TRBV27 and TRBJ2-1, with 13 positions matching TRBD2. The CDR3 runs 19 residues. After removal of 1 base from V and 0 bases from J, the junction contained 6 bases not matched to a gene. CDR1 is MNHEY and CDR2 is SMNVEV in the germline V gene (reference sequence). In DNA, the CDR3 is TGTGCCAGCAGTTTATTGGGACTAGCGGGACTTAGCTCCTACAATGAGCAGTTCTTC. This encodes CASSLLGLAGLSSYNEQFF.

The chain combines TRBV7-3 with TRBJ2-1; 8 bases fit TRBD2. Per the germline V gene, CDR1 is SGHTA and CDR2 is FQGTGA. This CDR3 has 14 amino acids. Germline trimming cut 3 bases from V and 6 bases from J; bases unmatched to any gene: 4. CDR3 in amino acids: CASSFSGTSNEQFF. CDR3 nucleotide sequence: TGTGCCAGCAGCTTCTCCGGGACTAGCAATGAGCAGTTCTTC.

The genes are TRBV11-2 and TRBJ1-4; 9 bases line up with TRBD1. This CDR3 has 14 residues. After removal of 4 bases from V and 8 bases from J, the junction contained 5 bases not matched to a gene. Germline V gene data show CDR1 as SGHAT and CDR2 as FQNNGV. As DNA, the CDR3 is TGTGCCAGCAGCTCGGGACAGGGCTACGAAAAACTGTTTTTT. Its protein is CASSSGQGYEKLFF. Variable domain in full (rest from reference TRBV11-2 and TRBJ1-4): EAGVAQSPRYKIIEKRQSVAFWCNPISGHATLYWYQQILGQGPKLLIQFQNNGVVDDSQLPKDRFSAERLKGVDSTLKIQPAKLEDSAVYLCASSSGQGYEKLFFGSGTQLSVL.

The genes are TRBV11-3 and TRBJ2-6, with D possibly matching TRBD1 (6 bases). Germline CDR1 reads SGHNT; CDR2 reads YENEEA. The V gene lost 7 bases and the J gene lost 0 bases, with 22 bases spanning the gap. The CDR3 sequence is 19 residues long. The DNA for the CDR3 is TGTGCCAGCACGGTAGGGGGATTGTTTAGGTACTCTGGGGCCAACGTCCTGACTTTC. Its translation is CASTVGGLFRYSGANVLTF.

The V and J genes are TRBV28 and TRBJ1-2; tentatively, D is TRBD1 (6 bases). Trimming shortened V by 6 bases and J by 4 bases, and 9 bases separated the two germline ends. The germline CDR1 and CDR2 sequences are MDHEN and SYDVKM. The CDR3 runs 12 residues. The CDR3 loop reads CASSGTFYGYTF. CDR3 DNA: TGTGCCAGCAGCGGGACATTCTATGGCTACACCTTC.

The V call is TRBV19, the J call TRBJ1-1; D may be TRBD1 (5 bases). This CDR3 is built from 14 residues. Trimming took off 5 bases at V and 0 bases at J, with 10 bases between the two ends. Per the germline V gene, CDR1 is LNHDA and CDR2 is SQIVND (reference sequence). CDR3 amino acids: CASSPQDMNTEAFF. The CDR3 DNA reads TGTGCCAGTAGTCCTCAGGACATGAACACTGAAGCTTTCTTT.

V is TRBV4-1 and J is TRBJ1-6, with D uncertain. CDR1 is MGHRA, CDR2 YSYEKL, per germline. The ends were cut back, 4 bases at V and 7 bases at J, with 5 bases in the middle. The CDR3 consists of 12 residues. For the CDR3, the DNA is TGCGCCAGCAGCCGCGGGAATTCACCCCTCCACTTT. Protein: CASSRGNSPLHF.